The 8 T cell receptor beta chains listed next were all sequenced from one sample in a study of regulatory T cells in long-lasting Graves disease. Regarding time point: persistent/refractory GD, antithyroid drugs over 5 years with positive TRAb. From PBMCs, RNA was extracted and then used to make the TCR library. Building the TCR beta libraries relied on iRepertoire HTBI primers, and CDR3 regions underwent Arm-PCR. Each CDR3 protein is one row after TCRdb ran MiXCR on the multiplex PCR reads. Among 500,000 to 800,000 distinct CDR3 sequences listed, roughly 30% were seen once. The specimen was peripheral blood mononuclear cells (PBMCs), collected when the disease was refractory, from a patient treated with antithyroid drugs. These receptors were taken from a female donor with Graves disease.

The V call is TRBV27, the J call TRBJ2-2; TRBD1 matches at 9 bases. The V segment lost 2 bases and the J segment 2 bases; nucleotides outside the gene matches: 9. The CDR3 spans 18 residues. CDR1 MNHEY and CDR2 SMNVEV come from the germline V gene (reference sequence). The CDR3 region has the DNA TGTGCCAGCAGTTTAGGCGATAGGGACAGGGTAAACACCGGGGAGCTGTTTTTT. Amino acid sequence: CASSLGDRDRVNTGELFF.

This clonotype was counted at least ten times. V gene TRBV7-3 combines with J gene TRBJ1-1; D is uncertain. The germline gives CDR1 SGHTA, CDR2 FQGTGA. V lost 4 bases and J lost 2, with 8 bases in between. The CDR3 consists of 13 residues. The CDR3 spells CASSSLGNTEAFF. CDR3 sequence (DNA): TGTGCCAGCAGCTCCCTAGGAAACACTGAAGCTTTCTTT.

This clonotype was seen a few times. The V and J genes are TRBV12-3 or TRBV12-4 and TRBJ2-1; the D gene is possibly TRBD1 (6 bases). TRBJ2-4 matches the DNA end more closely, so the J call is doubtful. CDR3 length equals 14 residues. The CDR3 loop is CASSLVTGKDVQYF. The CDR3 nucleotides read TGTGCCAGCAGTTTAGTGACAGGTAAAGACGTTCAGTACTTC.

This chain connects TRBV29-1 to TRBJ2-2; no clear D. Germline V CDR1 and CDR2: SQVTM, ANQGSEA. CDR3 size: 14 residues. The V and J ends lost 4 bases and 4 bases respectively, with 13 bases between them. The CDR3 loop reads CSVGSLPSTGELFF. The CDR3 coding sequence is TGCAGCGTTGGCTCACTACCCAGCACCGGGGAGCTGTTTTTT.

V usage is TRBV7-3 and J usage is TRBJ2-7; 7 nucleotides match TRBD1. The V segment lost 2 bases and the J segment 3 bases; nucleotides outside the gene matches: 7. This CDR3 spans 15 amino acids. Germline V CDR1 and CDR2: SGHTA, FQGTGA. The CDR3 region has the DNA TGTGCCAGCAGCTTAGGTCCGAGACAGGGCTACGAGCAGTACTTC. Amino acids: CASSLGPRQGYEQYF.

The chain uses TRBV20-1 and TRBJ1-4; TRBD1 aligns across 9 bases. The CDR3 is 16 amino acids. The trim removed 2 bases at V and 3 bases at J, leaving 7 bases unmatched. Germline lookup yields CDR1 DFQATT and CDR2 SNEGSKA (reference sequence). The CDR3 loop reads CSARILQGASNEKLFF. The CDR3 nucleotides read TGCAGTGCTAGAATCTTACAGGGGGCTTCTAATGAAAAACTGTTTTTT.

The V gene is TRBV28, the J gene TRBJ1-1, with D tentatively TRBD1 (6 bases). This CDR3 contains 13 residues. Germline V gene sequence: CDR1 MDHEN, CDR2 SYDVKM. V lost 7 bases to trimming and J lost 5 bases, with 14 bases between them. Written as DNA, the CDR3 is TGTGCCAGCAAATCAGGGGTGGGGACTGAAGCTTTCTTT. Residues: CASKSGVGTEAFF.

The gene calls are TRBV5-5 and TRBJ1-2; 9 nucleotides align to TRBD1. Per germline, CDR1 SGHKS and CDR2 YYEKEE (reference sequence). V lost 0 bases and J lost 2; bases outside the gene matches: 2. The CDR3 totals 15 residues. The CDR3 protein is CASSLDTGGNYGYTF. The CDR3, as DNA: TGTGCCAGCAGCTTGGATACAGGGGGCAACTATGGCTACACCTTC.